The entry below gives a single T cell receptor (beta chain) sequence along with its context. This entry comes from a study of T cell responses to AZD1222 COVID-19 vaccine. V gave up 0 bases and J gave up 4 bases, with 10 bases separating them. The CDR3 contains 15 residues. Germline assignment: CDR1 SGHTA and CDR2 FQGTGA. Generated by immunoSEQ multiplex PCR, the TCRdb table keeps only in-frame clones and is missing some. The sample contains around 180,000 clones, 94% of which appear only once. This TCR was sampled from an adult in good health. V usage is TRBV7-3 and J usage is TRBJ2-1; no definite D call. The sequencing here drew on peripheral blood, taken on day 0 of AZD1222 vaccination. CDR3 nucleotide sequence: TGTGCCAGCAGCTTAACGCAGATAGCATACAATGAGCAGTTCTTC. Translation: CASSLTQIAYNEQFF.